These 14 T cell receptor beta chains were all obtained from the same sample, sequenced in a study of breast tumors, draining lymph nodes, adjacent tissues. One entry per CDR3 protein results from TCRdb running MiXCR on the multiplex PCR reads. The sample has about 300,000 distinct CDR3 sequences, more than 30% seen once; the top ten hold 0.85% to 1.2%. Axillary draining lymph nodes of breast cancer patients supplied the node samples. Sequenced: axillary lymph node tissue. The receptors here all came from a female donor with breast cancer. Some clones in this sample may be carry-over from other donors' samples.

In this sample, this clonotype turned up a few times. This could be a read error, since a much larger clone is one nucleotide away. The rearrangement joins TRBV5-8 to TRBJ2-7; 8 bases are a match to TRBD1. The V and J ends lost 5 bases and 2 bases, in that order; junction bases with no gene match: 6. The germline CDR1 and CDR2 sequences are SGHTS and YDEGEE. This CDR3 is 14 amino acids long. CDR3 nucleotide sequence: TGTGCCAGCAGTTGGACAGGGCCCCCCTACGAGCAGTACTTC. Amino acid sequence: CASSWTGPPYEQYF.

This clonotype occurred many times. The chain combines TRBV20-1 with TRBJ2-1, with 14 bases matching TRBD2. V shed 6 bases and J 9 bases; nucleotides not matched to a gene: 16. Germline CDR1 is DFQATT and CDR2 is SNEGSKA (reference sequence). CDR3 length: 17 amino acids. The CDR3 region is CSARGLAGATLLGEQFF. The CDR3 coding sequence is TGCAGTGCCCGGGGACTAGCGGGAGCTACACTTCTAGGTGAGCAGTTCTTC.

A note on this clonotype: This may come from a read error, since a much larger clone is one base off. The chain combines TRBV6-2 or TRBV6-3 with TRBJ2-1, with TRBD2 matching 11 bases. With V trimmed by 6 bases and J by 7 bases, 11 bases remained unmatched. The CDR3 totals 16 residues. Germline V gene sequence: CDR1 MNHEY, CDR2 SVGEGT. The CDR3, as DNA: TGTGCCAGCAGACGTGGGAGTAGCGGGAGGGGAAATGAGCAGTTCTTC. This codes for CASRRGSSGRGNEQFF.

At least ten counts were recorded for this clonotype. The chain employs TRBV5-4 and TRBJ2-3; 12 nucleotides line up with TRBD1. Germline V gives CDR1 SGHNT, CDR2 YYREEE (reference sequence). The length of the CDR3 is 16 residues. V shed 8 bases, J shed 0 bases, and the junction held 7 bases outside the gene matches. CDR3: CASQGQGAESTDTQYF. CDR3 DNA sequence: TGTGCCAGTCAGGGACAGGGGGCAGAAAGCACAGATACGCAGTATTTT. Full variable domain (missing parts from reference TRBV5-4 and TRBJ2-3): ETGVTQSPTHLIKTRGQQVTLRCSSQSGHNTVSWYQQALGQGPQFIFQYYREEENGRGNFPPRFSGLQFPNYSSELNVNALELDDSALYLCASQGQGAESTDTQYFGPGTRLTVL.

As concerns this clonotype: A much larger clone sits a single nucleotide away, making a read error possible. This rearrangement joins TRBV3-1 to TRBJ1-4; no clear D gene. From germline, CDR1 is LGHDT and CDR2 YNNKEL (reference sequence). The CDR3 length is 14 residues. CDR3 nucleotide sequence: TGTGCCAGCAGCCAATTTGCAACTGATGAAAAACTGTTTTTT. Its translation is CASSQFATDEKLFF.

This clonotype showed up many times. CDR3 protein: CASSHSTGSIDNEQFF. CDR3 DNA: TGCGCCAGCAGCCATTCGACAGGGAGTATTGACAATGAGCAGTTCTTC. This rearrangement joins TRBV4-1 to TRBJ2-1, with 7 positions matching TRBD1. The CDR3 is made up of 16 amino acids. J was trimmed by 5 bases and V by 3 bases; bases with no gene match: 10. Germline V lookup: CDR1 MGHRA, CDR2 YSYEKL.

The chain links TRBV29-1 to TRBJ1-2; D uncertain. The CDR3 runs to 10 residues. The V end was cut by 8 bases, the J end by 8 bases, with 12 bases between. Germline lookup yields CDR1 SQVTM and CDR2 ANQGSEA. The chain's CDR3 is CSLDWRGYTF. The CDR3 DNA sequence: TGCAGCTTAGATTGGCGCGGCTACACCTTC.

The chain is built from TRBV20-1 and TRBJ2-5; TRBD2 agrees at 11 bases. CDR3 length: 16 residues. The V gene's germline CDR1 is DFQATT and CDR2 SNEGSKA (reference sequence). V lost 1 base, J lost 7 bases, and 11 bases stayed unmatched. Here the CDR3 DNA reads TGCAGTGCTAGAGTCCCGGGACTAGCGGCTGCGGGGACCCAGTACTTC. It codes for CSARVPGLAAAGTQYF.

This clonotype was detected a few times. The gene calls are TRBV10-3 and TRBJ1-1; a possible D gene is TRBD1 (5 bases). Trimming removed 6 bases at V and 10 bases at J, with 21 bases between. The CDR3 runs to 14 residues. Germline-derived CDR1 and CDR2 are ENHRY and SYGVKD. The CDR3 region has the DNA TGTGCCATCAGCAGAAATCCTCAGGGTACGTCAGCTTTCTTT. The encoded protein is CAISRNPQGTSAFF.

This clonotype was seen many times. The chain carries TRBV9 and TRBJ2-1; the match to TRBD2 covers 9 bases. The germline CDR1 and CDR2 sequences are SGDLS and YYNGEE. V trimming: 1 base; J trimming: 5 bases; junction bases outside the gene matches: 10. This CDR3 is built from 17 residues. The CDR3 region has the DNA TGTGCCAGCAGCGTACGCCTAAAAGCGGGAGGCCACAATGAGCAGTTCTTC. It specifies CASSVRLKAGGHNEQFF.

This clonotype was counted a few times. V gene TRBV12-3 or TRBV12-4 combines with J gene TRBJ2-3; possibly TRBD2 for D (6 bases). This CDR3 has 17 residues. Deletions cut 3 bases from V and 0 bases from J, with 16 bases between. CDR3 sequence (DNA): TGTGCCAGCAGTTTCACGGCCAGCGGGCAGAGCACAGATACGCAGTATTTT. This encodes CASSFTASGQSTDTQYF.

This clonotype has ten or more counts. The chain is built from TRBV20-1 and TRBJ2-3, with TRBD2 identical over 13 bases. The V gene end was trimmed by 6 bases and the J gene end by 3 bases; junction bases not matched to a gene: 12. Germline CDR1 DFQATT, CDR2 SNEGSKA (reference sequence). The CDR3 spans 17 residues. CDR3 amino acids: CSAKRLAGGLGTDTQYF. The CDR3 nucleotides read TGCAGTGCGAAGAGACTAGCGGGAGGCCTAGGGACAGATACGCAGTATTTT.

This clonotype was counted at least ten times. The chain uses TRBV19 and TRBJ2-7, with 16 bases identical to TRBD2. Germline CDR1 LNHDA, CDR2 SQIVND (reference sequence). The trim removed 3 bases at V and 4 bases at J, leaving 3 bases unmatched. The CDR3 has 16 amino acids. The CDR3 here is CASSMGLAGGPYEQYF. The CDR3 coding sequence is TGTGCCAGTAGTATGGGACTAGCGGGAGGGCCATACGAGCAGTACTTC.

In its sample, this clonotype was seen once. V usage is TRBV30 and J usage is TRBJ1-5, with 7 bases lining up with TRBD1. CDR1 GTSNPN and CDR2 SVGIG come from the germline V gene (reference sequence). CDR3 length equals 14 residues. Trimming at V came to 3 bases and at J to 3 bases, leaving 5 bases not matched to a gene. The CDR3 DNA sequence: TGTGCCTGGAGCACAGGGGAGAACAATCAGCCCCAGCATTTT. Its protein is CAWSTGENNQPQHF. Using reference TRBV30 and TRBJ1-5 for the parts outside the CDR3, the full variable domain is SQTIHQWPATLVQPVGSPLSLECTVEGTSNPNLYWYRQAAGRGLQLLFYSVGIGQISSEVPQNLSASRPQDRQFILSSKKLLLSDSGFYLCAWSTGENNQPQHFGDGTRLSIL.